The present T cell receptor beta chain was sequenced within a study of identical twins. Trimming removed 5 bases from V and 11 bases from J, with 18 bases in between. The CDR3 contains 13 residues. Germline CDR1 and CDR2: SGHTA and FQGNSA. From the 5' RACE reads, TCRdb called clonotypes with MiXCR, one entry per CDR3 protein. The table includes a few hundred thousand distinct CDR3 sequences, approximately 9.6% detected once. This clonotype was observed a few times. Another study also made use of these data, one on yellow fever vaccine responses in identical twins.

The chain combines TRBV7-2 with TRBJ1-1, with D unresolved. The clonotype originates from a woman younger than 30 in good health. Sequenced material: PBMCs. CDR3 sequence (DNA): TGTGCCAGCAGCCTCCTAACAACTGGGAGCGCTTTCTTT. Protein sequence: CASSLLTTGSAFF.